The 4 T cell receptor beta chains in this list originate from one sample, sequenced in a study of T cells in Graves' hyperthyroidism and ophthalmopathy. It was RNA transcripts that yielded the amplified TCR beta CDR3 regions. A first-round RT-PCR of the TCR CDR3 used the HTBI primer set. TCRdb fed the multiplex PCR reads into MiXCR, producing one record per CDR3 protein. The table shows approximately 690,000 distinct CDR3 sequences, with around 15% occurring only once. The sample was blood. Receptors were obtained from a woman aged 45-65 years with Graves' ophthalmopathy.

The chain has TRBV5-1 and TRBJ2-5, with D perhaps matching TRBD1 or TRBD2 (5 bases each). The CDR3 is 17 residues long. Per germline, CDR1 SGHRS and CDR2 YFSETQ. V was clipped by 0 bases and J by 1 base, with 16 bases between them. The CDR3 reads CASSLGLVVGTQETQYF. In DNA, the CDR3 is TGCGCCAGCAGCTTGGGCTTGGTTGTAGGGACCCAAGAGACCCAGTACTTC.

This clonotype was counted at least ten times. The genes are TRBV7-2 and TRBJ2-3, with D unclear. Germline V gene sequence: CDR1 SGHTA, CDR2 FQGNSA. CDR3 length: 13 residues. The V end lost 3 bases, the J end lost 2 bases, and 6 bases lay between the germline ends. CDR3 sequence (DNA): TGTGCCAGCAGCTTCACCTACACAGATACGCAGTATTTT. Its translation: CASSFTYTDTQYF.

In its sample, this clonotype was seen a few times. This rearrangement joins TRBV6-2 or TRBV6-3 to TRBJ1-2, with TRBD1 matching 9 bases. The CDR3 contains 14 residues. The J segment lost 3 bases and the V segment lost 5 bases, leaving 4 bases of the junction unmatched. Germline lookup yields CDR1 MNHEY and CDR2 SVGEGT. The CDR3 region has the DNA TGTGCCAGCAGTATAACAGGGGGCGACTATGGCTACACCTTC. This sequence encodes CASSITGGDYGYTF.

This clonotype came up many times. The chain links TRBV6-1 to TRBJ1-4; D unclear. Deletions cut 7 bases from V and 6 bases from J, with 12 bases between. The CDR3 sequence is 13 residues long. Germline CDR1 MNHNS, CDR2 SASEGT. The CDR3: CASTSRADEKLFF. The DNA for the CDR3 is TGTGCCAGCACCTCCCGGGCAGATGAAAAACTGTTTTTT.